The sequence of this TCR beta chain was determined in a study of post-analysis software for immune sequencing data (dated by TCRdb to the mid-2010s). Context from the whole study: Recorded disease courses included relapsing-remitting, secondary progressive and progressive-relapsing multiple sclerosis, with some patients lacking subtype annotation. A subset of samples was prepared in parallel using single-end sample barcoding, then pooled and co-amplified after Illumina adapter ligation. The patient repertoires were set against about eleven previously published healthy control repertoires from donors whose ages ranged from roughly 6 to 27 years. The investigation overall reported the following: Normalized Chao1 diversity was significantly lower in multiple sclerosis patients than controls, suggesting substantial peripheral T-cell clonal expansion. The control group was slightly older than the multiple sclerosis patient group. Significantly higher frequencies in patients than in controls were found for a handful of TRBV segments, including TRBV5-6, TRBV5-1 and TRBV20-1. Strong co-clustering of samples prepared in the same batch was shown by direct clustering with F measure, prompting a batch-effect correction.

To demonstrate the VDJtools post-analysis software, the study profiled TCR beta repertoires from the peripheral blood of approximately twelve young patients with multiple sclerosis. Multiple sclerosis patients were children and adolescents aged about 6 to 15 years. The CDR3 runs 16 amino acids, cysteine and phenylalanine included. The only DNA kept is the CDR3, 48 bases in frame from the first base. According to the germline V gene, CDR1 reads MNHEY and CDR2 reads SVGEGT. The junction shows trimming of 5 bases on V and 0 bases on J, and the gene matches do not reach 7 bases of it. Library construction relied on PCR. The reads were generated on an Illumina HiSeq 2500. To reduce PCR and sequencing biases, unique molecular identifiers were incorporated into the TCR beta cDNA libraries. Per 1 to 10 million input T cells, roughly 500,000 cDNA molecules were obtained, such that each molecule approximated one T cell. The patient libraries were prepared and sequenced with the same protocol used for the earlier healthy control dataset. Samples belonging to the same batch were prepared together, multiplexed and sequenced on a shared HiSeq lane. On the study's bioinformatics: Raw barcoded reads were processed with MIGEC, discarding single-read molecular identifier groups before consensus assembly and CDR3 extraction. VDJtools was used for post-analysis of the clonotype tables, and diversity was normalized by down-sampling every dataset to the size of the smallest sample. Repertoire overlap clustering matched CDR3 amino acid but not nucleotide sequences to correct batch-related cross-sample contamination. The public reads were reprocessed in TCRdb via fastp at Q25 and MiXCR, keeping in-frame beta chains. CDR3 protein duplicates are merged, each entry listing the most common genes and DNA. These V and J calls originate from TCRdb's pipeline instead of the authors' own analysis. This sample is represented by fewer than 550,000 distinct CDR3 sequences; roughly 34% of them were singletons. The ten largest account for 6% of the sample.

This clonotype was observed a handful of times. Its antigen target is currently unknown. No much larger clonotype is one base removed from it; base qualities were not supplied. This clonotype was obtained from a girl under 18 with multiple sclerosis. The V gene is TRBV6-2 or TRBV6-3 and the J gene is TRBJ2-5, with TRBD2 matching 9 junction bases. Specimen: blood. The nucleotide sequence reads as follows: TGTGCCAGCAGTCCCGGGACTAGCTTGTACCAAGAGACCCAGTACTTC. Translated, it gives CASSPGTSLYQETQYF.